This note documents a single T cell receptor (beta chain) sequence. The CDR3 has 13 residues. Trimming cost V 7 bases and J 0 bases, with 7 bases left between them. Germline CDR1 and CDR2: SGHRS and YFSETQ. Only in-frame clones appear in the TCRdb table, and some are missing; sequencing was by immunoSEQ multiplex PCR. The sample holds some 220,000 clones, 80% seen once. This entry belongs to a study of blood T cell repertoires in COVID-19. Material for sequencing was peripheral blood. The genes are TRBV5-1 and TRBJ2-2, with D hard to call. This clonotype originated in a woman in her 70s with acute or convalescent COVID-19. The CDR3 reads CASSGPNTGELFF. CDR3 bases: TGCGCCAGCTCGGGTCCGAACACCGGGGAGCTGTTTTTT.